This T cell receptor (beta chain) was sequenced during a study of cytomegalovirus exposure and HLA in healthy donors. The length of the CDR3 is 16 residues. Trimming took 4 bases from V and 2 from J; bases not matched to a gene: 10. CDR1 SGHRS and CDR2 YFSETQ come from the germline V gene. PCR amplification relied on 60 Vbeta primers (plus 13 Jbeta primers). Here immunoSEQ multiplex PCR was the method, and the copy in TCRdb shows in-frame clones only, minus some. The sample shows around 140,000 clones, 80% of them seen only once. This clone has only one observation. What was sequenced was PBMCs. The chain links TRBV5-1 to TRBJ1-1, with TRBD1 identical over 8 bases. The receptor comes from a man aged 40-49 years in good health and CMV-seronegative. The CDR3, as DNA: TGCGCCAGCAGCACAACCACCGGGACAGGCAACACTGAAGCTTTCTTT. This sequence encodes CASSTTTGTGNTEAFF.